The 8 T cell receptor beta chains below all came from one sample that was sequenced in a study of blood T cells in healthy people across ages. Using a J-beta primer mix together with a sample-barcoded 5' primer, a second PCR was run for roughly 6 to 12 cycles. TCRdb ran MiXCR on the 5' RACE reads and lists one entry per CDR3 protein. The sample has around 800,000 distinct CDR3 sequences; 60% to 80% are singletons. Sequenced material: blood. These receptors were taken from a man aged 25 to 40 in good health.

This sequence joins TRBV21-1 and TRBJ2-5; the table names TRBD1, a call not compared with the DNA. TRBV21-1 is a listed pseudogene. This CDR3 has 12 residues. The CDR3 loop reads CASNGDRETQYF. CDR3 nucleotide sequence: TGTGCCAGCAACGGGGACAGGGAGACCCAGTACTTC.

The chain recombines TRBV12-3 or TRBV12-4 with TRBJ2-3, with D possibly being TRBD2 (5 bases). CDR3 size: 14 residues. V lost 6 bases and J 0 bases, leaving 10 bases between the germline ends. In DNA, the CDR3 is TGTGCCAGCAGCCCAATAGCGAGCACAGATACGCAGTATTTT. Translated: CASSPIASTDTQYF.

The J gene is TRBJ2-1, the V gene TRBV28, with a weak D call TRBD1 (6 bases). The germline V and J ends were trimmed by 8 bases and 8 bases, with 19 bases remaining between them. This CDR3 spans 14 amino acids. Germline loops: CDR1 MDHEN, CDR2 SYDVKM. The CDR3 is CASSLQGNWDEQFF. CDR3 DNA: TGTGCCAGCTCCTTGCAGGGGAATTGGGATGAGCAGTTCTTC.

The rearrangement uses TRBV7-2 and TRBJ2-5; maybe TRBD1 (6 bases). This CDR3 comprises 14 residues. Trimming removed 4 bases at V and 4 bases at J, with 13 bases between. Germline lookup yields CDR1 SGHTA and CDR2 FQGNSA. The CDR3 sequence: CASSSLGGGETQYF. CDR3 DNA: TGTGCCAGCAGCTCATTAGGGGGTGGAGAGACCCAGTACTTC.

The CDR3 DNA follows: TGTGCCAGCTCACAGGACTCAACAGGGATTGACAATGAGCAGTTCTTC. Encoded protein: CASSQDSTGIDNEQFF. V gene TRBV18 combines with J gene TRBJ2-1; D possibly corresponds to TRBD1 (6 bases). Trimming left V 4 bases short and J 5 bases short, with 18 bases between. Germline CDR1 KGHSH, CDR2 LQKENI. CDR3 length: 16 residues. The complete variable domain, with remaining parts taken from reference TRBV18 and TRBJ2-1, reads NAGVMQNPRHLVRRRGQEARLRCSPMKGHSHVYWYRQLPEEGLKFMVYLQKENIIDESGMPKERFSAEFPKEGPSILRIQQVVRGDSAAYFCASSQDSTGIDNEQFFGPGTRLTVL.

The chain employs TRBV7-3 and TRBJ2-1, with D perhaps TRBD1 (6 bases). The CDR3 runs to 14 residues. CDR1 and CDR2 (germline): SGHTA, FQGTGA. V was pared by 5 bases and J by 5 bases, with 13 bases between. Here the CDR3 reads CASSPRDNHNEQFF. CDR3 in DNA: TGTGCCAGCAGCCCCCGGGACAACCACAATGAGCAGTTCTTC.

The V and J genes are TRBV29-1 and TRBJ2-1; 8 bases fit TRBD1. CDR3 length: 14 amino acids. The V gene's germline CDR1 is SQVTM and CDR2 ANQGSEA. The V and J ends lost 3 bases and 9 bases, in that order; junction bases with no gene match: 10. DNA of the CDR3: TGCAGCGTTGAGGGGACAGGCCCCGTAGGTGAGCAGTTCTTC. Residues: CSVEGTGPVGEQFF.

The J gene is TRBJ2-1, the V gene TRBV20-1; D tentatively reads TRBD1 or TRBD2 (6 bases each). Germline V gene lookup returns CDR1 DFQATT and CDR2 SNEGSKA (reference sequence). V dropped 0 bases and J dropped 5 bases, with 17 bases sitting between them. The CDR3 consists of 16 residues. CDR3 DNA sequence: TGCAGTGCTAGAGATATCAGGGGAGCGGGTAACAATGAGCAGTTCTTC. It specifies CSARDIRGAGNNEQFF.